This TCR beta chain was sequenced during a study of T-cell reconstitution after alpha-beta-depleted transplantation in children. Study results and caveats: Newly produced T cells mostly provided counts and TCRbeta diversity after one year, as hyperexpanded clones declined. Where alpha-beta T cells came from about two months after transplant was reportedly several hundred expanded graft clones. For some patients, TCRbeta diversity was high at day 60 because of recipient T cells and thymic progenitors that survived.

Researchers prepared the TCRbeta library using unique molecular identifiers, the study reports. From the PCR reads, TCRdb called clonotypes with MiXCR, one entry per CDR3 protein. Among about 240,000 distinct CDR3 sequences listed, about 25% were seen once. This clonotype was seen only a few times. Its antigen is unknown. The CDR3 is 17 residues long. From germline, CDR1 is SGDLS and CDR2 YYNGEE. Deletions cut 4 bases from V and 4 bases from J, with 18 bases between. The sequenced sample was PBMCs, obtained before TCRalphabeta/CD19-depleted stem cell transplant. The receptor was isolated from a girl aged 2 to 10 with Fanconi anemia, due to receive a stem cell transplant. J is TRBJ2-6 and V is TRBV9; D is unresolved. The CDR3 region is CASSNLDWIGGANVLTF. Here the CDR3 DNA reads TGTGCCAGCAGCAACCTAGACTGGATAGGGGGGGCCAACGTCCTGACTTTC.